The rows below give T cell receptor beta chains drawn from one sample of a study of patients and donors after allogeneic stem cell transplantation. MiXCR, run by TCRdb on the RT-PCR reads, gives a single entry per CDR3 protein. Of about 410,000 distinct CDR3 sequences listed, approximately 16% are singletons. The source material was blood, either unsorted or a sorted T cell fraction (not recorded which). These receptors were obtained from a human donor who was either an allogeneic HSCT recipient or a stem cell or donor lymphocyte infusion donor (not recorded which). It is not recorded whose cells these are; they may come from a transplant donor. CDR3s include the opening cysteine and the closing phenylalanine or tryptophan. Fields, in order: J gene, D gene, clone size, V gene, CDR3 DNA, CDR3 protein. The D gene is left open where the match is weak. The size field is filled for only some rows; it gives once, few, many or a size class.

TRBJ2-7 NA few TRBV18 TGTGCCAGCTCACCACCGAGGACCTCGGTCTACGAGCAGTACTTC CASSPPRTSVYEQYF
TRBJ2-5 NA few TRBV15 TGTGCCACCTGGGCAGGGCCCGCTGGGGAGACCCAGTACTTC CATWAGPAGETQYF
TRBJ1-6 NA NA TRBV20-1 TGCAGTGCTGTTGACGGGGAAAATAATTCACCCCTCCACTTT CSAVDGENNSPLHF
TRBJ2-2 NA NA TRBV7-2 TGTGCCAGCAGCTTAGTAGGGGGAAACAGAGCCACCGGGGAGCTGTTTTTT CASSLVGGNRATGELFF
TRBJ2-7 NA NA TRBV7-8 TGTGCCAGCAGGTCAATAGGCGAGCAGTACTTC CASRSIGEQYF
TRBJ2-1 TRBD1 few TRBV25-1 TGTGCCAGCAGTGTGACAGGGGGCACCTACAATGAGCAGTTCTTC CASSVTGGTYNEQFF
TRBJ2-2 NA NA TRBV7-6 TGTGCCAGCAGCTTAGCCAGCCCTAGGGGGGAGCTGTTTTTT CASSLASPRGELFF
TRBJ2-7 NA NA TRBV21-1 TGTGCCAGCAGAGCCCTCTTACAGGGGGTGGAAGAGCAGTACTTC CASRALLQGVEEQYF
TRBJ2-5 TRBD1 NA TRBV27 TGTGCCAGCAGTTTCGGACAGGGGCTAGAGACCCAGTACTTC CASSFGQGLETQYF
TRBJ2-7 NA NA TRBV5-5 TGTGCCAGCAGCACTAATTTTGTGAGCTCCTACGAGCAGTACTTC CASSTNFVSSYEQYF
TRBJ2-3 TRBD2 few TRBV5-1 TGCGCCAGCAGCTTCCGGGGGGGCCAGAGGGAAGATACGCAGTATTTT CASSFRGGQREDTQYF
TRBJ1-4 NA NA TRBV5-6 TGTGCCAGCAGCTTGGGTGGCGCGTTTAATGAAAAACTGTTTTTT CASSLGGAFNEKLFF
TRBJ1-2 NA few TRBV5-6 TGTGCCAGCAGCTTGGCCCTTCGGGCGTTGGACCGCTATGGCTACACCTTC CASSLALRALDRYGYTF
TRBJ2-3 TRBD1 NA TRBV4-3 TGCGCCAGCAGCCAAGCCGACAGGGACCTCACAGATACGCAGTATTTT CASSQADRDLTDTQYF
TRBJ2-1 TRBD2 few TRBV24-1 TGTGCCACCAGTGGGGACAGGGATGGACTAGCGGGTAGGGGGAATGAGCAGTTCTTC CATSGDRDGLAGRGNEQFF
TRBJ1-2 NA NA TRBV6-2/TRBV6-3 TGTGCCAGCAGATTACAGGGAGGAAATGGCTACACCTTC CASRLQGGNGYTF
TRBJ2-1 NA few TRBV4-2 TGTGCCAGCAGCCAAGAAGGCAACATCCGAAATGAGCAGTTCTTC CASSQEGNIRNEQFF
TRBJ2-2 NA NA TRBV3-1 TGTGCCAGCAGGGTTGGGACTTACACCGGGGAGCTGTTTTTT CASRVGTYTGELFF
TRBJ1-2 TRBD1 NA TRBV3-1 TGTGCCAGCAGCCCCCCCCAGGGGGTAGGTGGCTACACCTTC CASSPPQGVGGYTF
TRBJ2-5 TRBD2 NA TRBV3-1 TGTGCCAGCAGCCGGAGGACTAGCGGGGGGGCGGAGACCCAGTACTTC CASSRRTSGGAETQYF
TRBJ1-2 NA NA TRBV24-1 TGTGCCACCAGTGATCCCCGACAGAAAGACTTCTATGGCTACACCTTC CATSDPRQKDFYGYTF
TRBJ1-3 NA NA TRBV9 TGTGCCAGCAGCCCCCAACCCGGACGGACTGGAAACACCATATATTTT CASSPQPGRTGNTIYF
TRBJ1-2 NA NA TRBV15 TGTGCCACTACCGGAGCCTCGGGGGCGGGTGGCTACACCTTC CATTGASGAGGYTF
TRBJ2-1 NA NA TRBV7-9 TGTGCCAGCAGCCGGGTAGCGGAGTACAATGAGCAGTTCTTC CASSRVAEYNEQFF
TRBJ2-5 TRBD2 few TRBV6-1 TGTGCCACCACGGGACTAGCGGCGGAGACCCAGTACTTC CATTGLAAETQYF
TRBJ2-1 NA NA TRBV7-9 TGTGCCAGTACTAGCAGCCACAATGAGCAGTTCTTC CASTSSHNEQFF
TRBJ2-3 TRBD2 few TRBV3-1 TGTGCCAGCAGCCAAAGGGGACTAGCTAGCACAGATACGCAGTATTTT CASSQRGLASTDTQYF
TRBJ2-7 NA NA TRBV29-1 TGCAGCGTTGAAACTCTTTACGAGCAGTACTTC CSVETLYEQYF
TRBJ2-1 NA NA TRBV5-1 TGCGCCAGCAGCCCATCGGAGATCAATGAGCAGTTCTTC CASSPSEINEQFF
TRBJ1-2 NA many TRBV7-9 TGTGCCAGCAGCTTAACAGAGTACTATGGTTACACCTTC CASSLTEYYGYTF
TRBJ2-1 NA few TRBV3-1 TGTGCCAGCAGCCAAAAATACAATGAGCAGTTCTTC CASSQKYNEQFF
TRBJ2-1 NA few TRBV10-3 TGTGCCATTGGGGAGCGGACGGAGGGCAATGAGCAGTTCTTC CAIGERTEGNEQFF
TRBJ2-3 NA NA TRBV15 TGTGCCACCAGCATTAAGTTCGGTAGGACAGATACGCAGTATTTT CATSIKFGRTDTQYF
TRBJ1-2 NA NA TRBV5-1 TGCGCCAGCAGCTTGGTACGGGGTTTCAACTATGGCTACACCTTC CASSLVRGFNYGYTF
TRBJ1-3 NA NA TRBV5-6 TGTGCCAGCACCCAGAGGGGGTACTCTGGAAACACCATATATTTT CASTQRGYSGNTIYF
TRBJ2-2 TRBD1 few TRBV6-2/TRBV6-3 TGTGCCAGCAGTTACAGGACAGGGCGAGGCACCGGGGAGCTGTTTTTT CASSYRTGRGTGELFF
TRBJ1-2 NA NA TRBV25-1 TGTGCCAGCAGTGCGTCATTTTACGGCTACACCTTC CASSASFYGYTF